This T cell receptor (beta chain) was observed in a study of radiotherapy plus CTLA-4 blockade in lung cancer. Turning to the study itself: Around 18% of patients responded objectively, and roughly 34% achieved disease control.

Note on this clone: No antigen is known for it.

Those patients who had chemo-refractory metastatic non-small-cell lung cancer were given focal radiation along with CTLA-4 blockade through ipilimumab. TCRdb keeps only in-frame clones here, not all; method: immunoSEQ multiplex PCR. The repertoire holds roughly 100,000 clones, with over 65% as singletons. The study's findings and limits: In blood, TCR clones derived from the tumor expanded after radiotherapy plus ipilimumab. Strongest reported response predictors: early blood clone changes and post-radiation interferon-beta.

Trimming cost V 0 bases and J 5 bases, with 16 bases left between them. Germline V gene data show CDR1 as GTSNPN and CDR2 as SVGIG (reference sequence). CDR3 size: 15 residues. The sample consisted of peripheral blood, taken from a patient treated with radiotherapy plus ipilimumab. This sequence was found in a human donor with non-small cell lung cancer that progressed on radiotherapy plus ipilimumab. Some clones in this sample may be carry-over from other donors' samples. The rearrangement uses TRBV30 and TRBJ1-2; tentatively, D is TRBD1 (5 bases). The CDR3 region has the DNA TGTGCCTGGAGTGTTTATAGGGGCGCGGGTTATGGCTACACCTTC. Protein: CAWSVYRGAGYGYTF.